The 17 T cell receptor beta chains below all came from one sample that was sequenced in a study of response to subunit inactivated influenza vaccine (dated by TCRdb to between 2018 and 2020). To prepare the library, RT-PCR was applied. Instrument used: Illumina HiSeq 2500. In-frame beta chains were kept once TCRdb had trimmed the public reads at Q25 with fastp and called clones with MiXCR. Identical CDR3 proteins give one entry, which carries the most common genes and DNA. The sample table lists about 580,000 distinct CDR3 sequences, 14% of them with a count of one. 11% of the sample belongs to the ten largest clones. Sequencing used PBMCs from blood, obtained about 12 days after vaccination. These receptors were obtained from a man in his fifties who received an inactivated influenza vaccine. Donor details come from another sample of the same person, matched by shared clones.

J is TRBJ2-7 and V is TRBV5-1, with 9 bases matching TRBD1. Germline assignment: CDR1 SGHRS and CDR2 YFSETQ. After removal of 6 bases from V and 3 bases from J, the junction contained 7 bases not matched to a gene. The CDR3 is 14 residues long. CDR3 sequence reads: CASTQDRGNYEQYF. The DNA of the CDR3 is TGCGCCAGCACCCAGGACAGGGGCAACTACGAGCAGTACTTC.

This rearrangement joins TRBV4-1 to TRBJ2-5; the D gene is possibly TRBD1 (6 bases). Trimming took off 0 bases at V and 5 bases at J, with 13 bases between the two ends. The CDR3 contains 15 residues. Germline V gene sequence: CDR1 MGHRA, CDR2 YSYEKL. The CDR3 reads CASSQEWGTRETQYF. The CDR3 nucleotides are TGCGCCAGCAGCCAAGAATGGGGGACAAGGGAGACCCAGTACTTC.

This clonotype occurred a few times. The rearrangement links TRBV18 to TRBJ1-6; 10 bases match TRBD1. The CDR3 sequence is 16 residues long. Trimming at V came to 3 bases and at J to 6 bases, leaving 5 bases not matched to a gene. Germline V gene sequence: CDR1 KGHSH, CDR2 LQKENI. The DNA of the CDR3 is TGTGCCAGCTCACCGCCCCGGACAGGGGGTAATTCACCCCTCCACTTT. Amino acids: CASSPPRTGGNSPLHF.

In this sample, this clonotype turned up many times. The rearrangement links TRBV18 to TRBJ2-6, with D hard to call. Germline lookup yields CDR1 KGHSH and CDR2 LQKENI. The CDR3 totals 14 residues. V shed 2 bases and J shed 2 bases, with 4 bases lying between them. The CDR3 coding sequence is TGTGCCAGCTCACCAGGGGCTGGGGCCAACGTCCTGACTTTC. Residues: CASSPGAGANVLTF.

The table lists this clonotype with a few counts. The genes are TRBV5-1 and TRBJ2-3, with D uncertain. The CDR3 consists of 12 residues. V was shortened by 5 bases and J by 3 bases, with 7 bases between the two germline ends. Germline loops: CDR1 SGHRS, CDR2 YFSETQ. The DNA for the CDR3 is TGCGCCAGCAGTTATGGGACAGATACGCAGTATTTT. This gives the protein CASSYGTDTQYF.

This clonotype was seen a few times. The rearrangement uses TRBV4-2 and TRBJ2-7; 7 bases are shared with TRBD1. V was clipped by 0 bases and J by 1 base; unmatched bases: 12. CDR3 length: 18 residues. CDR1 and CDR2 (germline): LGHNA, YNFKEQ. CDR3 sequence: CASSQDSVGQVGSYEQYF. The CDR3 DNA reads TGTGCCAGCAGCCAAGATAGCGTAGGACAGGTCGGATCCTACGAGCAGTACTTC.

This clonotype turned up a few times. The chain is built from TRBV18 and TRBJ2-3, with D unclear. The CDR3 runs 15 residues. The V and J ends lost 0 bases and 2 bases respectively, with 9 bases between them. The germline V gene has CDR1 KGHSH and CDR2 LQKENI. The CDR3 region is CASSPPRQVTDTQYF. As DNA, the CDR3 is TGTGCCAGCTCACCACCGCGGCAGGTCACAGATACGCAGTATTTT. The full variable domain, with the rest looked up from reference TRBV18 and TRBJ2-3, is NAGVMQNPRHLVRRRGQEARLRCSPMKGHSHVYWYRQLPEEGLKFMVYLQKENIIDESGMPKERFSAEFPKEGPSILRIQQVVRGDSAAYFCASSPPRQVTDTQYFGPGTRLTVL.

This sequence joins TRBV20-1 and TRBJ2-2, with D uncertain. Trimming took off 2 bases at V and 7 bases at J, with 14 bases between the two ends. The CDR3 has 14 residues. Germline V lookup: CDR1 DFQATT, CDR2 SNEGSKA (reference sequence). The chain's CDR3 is CSARRPVTGGELFF. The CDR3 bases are TGCAGTGCTAGACGACCCGTTACGGGCGGGGAGCTGTTTTTT.

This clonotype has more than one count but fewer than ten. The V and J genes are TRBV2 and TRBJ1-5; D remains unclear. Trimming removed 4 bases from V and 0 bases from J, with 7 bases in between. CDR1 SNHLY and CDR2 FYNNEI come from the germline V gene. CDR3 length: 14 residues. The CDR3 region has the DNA TGTGCCAGCAGTGGACGGTATAGCAATCAGCCCCAGCATTTT. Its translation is CASSGRYSNQPQHF.

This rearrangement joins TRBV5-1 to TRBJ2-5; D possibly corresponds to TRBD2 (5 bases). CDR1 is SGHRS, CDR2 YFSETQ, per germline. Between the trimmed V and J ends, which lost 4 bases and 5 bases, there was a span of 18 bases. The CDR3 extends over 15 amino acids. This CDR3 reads CASSPGGPRAETQYF. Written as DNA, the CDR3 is TGCGCCAGCAGCCCAGGCGGGCCCCGTGCGGAGACCCAGTACTTC.

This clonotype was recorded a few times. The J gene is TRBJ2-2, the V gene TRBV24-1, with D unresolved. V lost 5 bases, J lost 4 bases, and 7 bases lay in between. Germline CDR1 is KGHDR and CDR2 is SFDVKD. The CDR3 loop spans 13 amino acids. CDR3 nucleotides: TGTGCCACCAGTGTGGCTCCCACCGGGGAGCTGTTTTTT. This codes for CATSVAPTGELFF.

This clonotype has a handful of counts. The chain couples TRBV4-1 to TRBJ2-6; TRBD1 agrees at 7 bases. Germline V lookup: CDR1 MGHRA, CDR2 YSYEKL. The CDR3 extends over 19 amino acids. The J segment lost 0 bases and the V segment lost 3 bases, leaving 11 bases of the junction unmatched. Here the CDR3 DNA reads TGCGCCAGCAGCCACCAGACAGGGCGAATTAGCTCTGGGGCCAACGTCCTGACTTTC. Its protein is CASSHQTGRISSGANVLTF.

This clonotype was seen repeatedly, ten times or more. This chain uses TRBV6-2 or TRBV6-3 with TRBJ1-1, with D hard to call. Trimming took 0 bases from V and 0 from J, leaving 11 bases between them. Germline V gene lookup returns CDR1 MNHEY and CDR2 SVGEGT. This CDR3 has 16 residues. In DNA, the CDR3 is TGTGCCAGCAGTTACTCGTGGGGAACGATGAACACTGAAGCTTTCTTT. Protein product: CASSYSWGTMNTEAFF.

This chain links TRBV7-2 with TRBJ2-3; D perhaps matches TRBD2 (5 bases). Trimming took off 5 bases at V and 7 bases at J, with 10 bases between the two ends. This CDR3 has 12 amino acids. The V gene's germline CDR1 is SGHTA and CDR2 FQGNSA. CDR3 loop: CASSESGNTQYF. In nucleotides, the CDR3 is TGTGCCAGCAGCGAGAGCGGCAATACGCAGTATTTT.

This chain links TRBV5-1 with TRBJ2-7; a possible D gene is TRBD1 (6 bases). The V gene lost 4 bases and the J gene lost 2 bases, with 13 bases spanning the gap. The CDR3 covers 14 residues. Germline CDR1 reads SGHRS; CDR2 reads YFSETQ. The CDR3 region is CASSVNREAYEQYF. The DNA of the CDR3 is TGCGCCAGCAGCGTCAACAGGGAAGCCTACGAGCAGTACTTC.

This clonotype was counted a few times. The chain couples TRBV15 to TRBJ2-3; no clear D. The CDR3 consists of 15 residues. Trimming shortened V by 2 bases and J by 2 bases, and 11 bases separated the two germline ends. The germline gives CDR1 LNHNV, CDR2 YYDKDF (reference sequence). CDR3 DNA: TGTGCCACCAGCAGATCCCCCACAGACACAGATACGCAGTATTTT. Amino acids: CATSRSPTDTDTQYF.

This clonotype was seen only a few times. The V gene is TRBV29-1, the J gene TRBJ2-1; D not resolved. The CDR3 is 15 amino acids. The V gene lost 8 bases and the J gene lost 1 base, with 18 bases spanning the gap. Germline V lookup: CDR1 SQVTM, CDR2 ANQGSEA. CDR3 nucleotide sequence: TGCAGCTTCCTCCCCTGGGGTGAGTCCTACAATGAGCAGTTCTTC. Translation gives CSFLPWGESYNEQFF.